This is a list of T cell receptor beta chains from one sample in a study of T cell responses to AZD1222 COVID-19 vaccine. Here immunoSEQ multiplex PCR was the method, and the copy in TCRdb shows in-frame clones only, minus some. This sample carries roughly 130,000 clones, 88% of them seen once, and the ten largest clones take around 19%. This specimen consisted of peripheral blood, obtained on day 0 of MenACWY control vaccination. The origin of the receptors is an adult in good health. Both conserved end residues are part of each CDR3. The order of the fields is clone size, D gene, J gene, V gene, CDR3 protein, CDR3 DNA. A D gene is named only where the DNA matches it firmly. The size field is filled for only some rows; it gives once, few, many or a size class.

clone_size: NA; d_call: NA; j_call: TRBJ2-7; v_call: TRBV28; cdr3_aa: CASSFRRGTYEQYF; cdr3_nt: TGTGCCAGCAGTTTCCGAAGGGGGACCTACGAGCAGTACTTC
clone_size: NA; d_call: TRBD1; j_call: TRBJ1-5; v_call: TRBV28; cdr3_aa: CASSLTGGNNQPQHF; cdr3_nt: TGTGCCAGCAGTTTGACAGGGGGGAACAATCAGCCCCAGCATTTT
clone_size: NA; d_call: NA; j_call: TRBJ2-7; v_call: TRBV5-4; cdr3_aa: CASSFGLQGHYEQYF; cdr3_nt: TGTGCCAGCAGCTTTGGGTTGCAGGGACACTACGAGCAGTACTTC
clone_size: NA; d_call: NA; j_call: TRBJ2-7; v_call: TRBV9; cdr3_aa: CASSPASSPYEQYF; cdr3_nt: TGTGCCAGCAGCCCCGCTAGCTCCCCCTACGAGCAGTACTTC
clone_size: few; d_call: NA; j_call: TRBJ1-5; v_call: TRBV5-6; cdr3_aa: CASSLGGRGQPQHF; cdr3_nt: TGTGCCAGCAGCTTGGGGGGACGGGGGCAGCCCCAGCATTTT
clone_size: NA; d_call: TRBD1; j_call: TRBJ1-5; v_call: TRBV9; cdr3_aa: CASSARTGGGEPQHF; cdr3_nt: TGTGCCAGCAGCGCTCGGACAGGGGGCGGGGAGCCCCAGCATTTT
clone_size: NA; d_call: NA; j_call: TRBJ1-4; v_call: TRBV28; cdr3_aa: CASSSTVGSRGGEKLFF; cdr3_nt: TGTGCCAGCAGCTCCACGGTCGGGAGCAGGGGTGGGGAAAAACTGTTTTTT
clone_size: NA; d_call: NA; j_call: TRBJ1-1; v_call: TRBV5-4; cdr3_aa: CASSLGLLGTEAFF; cdr3_nt: TGTGCCAGCAGCTTGGGGTTACTTGGCACTGAAGCTTTCTTT
clone_size: NA; d_call: TRBD2; j_call: TRBJ2-1; v_call: TRBV2; cdr3_aa: CASRRTRDYNEQFF; cdr3_nt: TGTGCCAGCAGAAGGACTAGGGACTACAATGAGCAGTTCTTC
clone_size: NA; d_call: NA; j_call: TRBJ2-1; v_call: TRBV6-4; cdr3_aa: CASSDSSGSYNEQFF; cdr3_nt: TGTGCCAGCAGTGACTCGAGCGGCTCCTACAATGAGCAGTTCTTC
clone_size: NA; d_call: TRBD1; j_call: TRBJ1-2; v_call: TRBV30; cdr3_aa: CAWVRGQGSGYTF; cdr3_nt: TGTGCCTGGGTACGGGGACAGGGCAGTGGCTACACCTTC
clone_size: NA; d_call: NA; j_call: TRBJ1-3; v_call: TRBV3-1/TRBV3-2; cdr3_aa: CASTRFSVASGNTIYF; cdr3_nt: TGTGCCAGCACCCGCTTCTCCGTGGCTTCTGGAAACACCATATATTTT
clone_size: NA; d_call: NA; j_call: TRBJ1-2; v_call: TRBV12-3/TRBV12-4; cdr3_aa: CASRRDRAQGYTF; cdr3_nt: TGTGCCAGCAGGCGAGACCGAGCCCAAGGCTACACCTTC
clone_size: NA; d_call: NA; j_call: TRBJ1-2; v_call: TRBV5-4; cdr3_aa: CASSLEQAYGYTF; cdr3_nt: TGTGCCAGCAGCTTGGAACAGGCCTATGGCTACACCTTC
clone_size: NA; d_call: NA; j_call: TRBJ2-4; v_call: TRBV9; cdr3_aa: CASSSTWGVGAKNIQYF; cdr3_nt: TGTGCCAGCAGCTCCACCTGGGGTGTCGGGGCCAAAAACATTCAGTACTTC
clone_size: NA; d_call: TRBD1; j_call: TRBJ1-1; v_call: TRBV11-2; cdr3_aa: CASSLGTGFRAEAFF; cdr3_nt: TGTGCCAGCAGCTTGGGGACAGGGTTCCGTGCTGAAGCTTTCTTT
clone_size: NA; d_call: TRBD2; j_call: TRBJ2-5; v_call: TRBV18; cdr3_aa: CASSGLAGGQETQYF; cdr3_nt: TGTGCCAGCTCCGGACTAGCGGGAGGCCAAGAGACCCAGTACTTC
clone_size: NA; d_call: NA; j_call: TRBJ1-4; v_call: TRBV9; cdr3_aa: CASSVEGTNEKLFF; cdr3_nt: TGTGCCAGCAGCGTAGAGGGAACAAATGAAAAACTGTTTTTT
clone_size: NA; d_call: NA; j_call: TRBJ2-2; v_call: TRBV6-5; cdr3_aa: CASSYVPRPNGELFF; cdr3_nt: TGTGCCAGCAGTTACGTACCCAGGCCGAACGGGGAGCTGTTTTTT
clone_size: NA; d_call: TRBD2; j_call: TRBJ2-7; v_call: TRBV11-2; cdr3_aa: CASRLGRTSGYYEQYF; cdr3_nt: TGTGCCAGCCGCTTAGGTCGGACTAGCGGGTACTACGAGCAGTACTTC